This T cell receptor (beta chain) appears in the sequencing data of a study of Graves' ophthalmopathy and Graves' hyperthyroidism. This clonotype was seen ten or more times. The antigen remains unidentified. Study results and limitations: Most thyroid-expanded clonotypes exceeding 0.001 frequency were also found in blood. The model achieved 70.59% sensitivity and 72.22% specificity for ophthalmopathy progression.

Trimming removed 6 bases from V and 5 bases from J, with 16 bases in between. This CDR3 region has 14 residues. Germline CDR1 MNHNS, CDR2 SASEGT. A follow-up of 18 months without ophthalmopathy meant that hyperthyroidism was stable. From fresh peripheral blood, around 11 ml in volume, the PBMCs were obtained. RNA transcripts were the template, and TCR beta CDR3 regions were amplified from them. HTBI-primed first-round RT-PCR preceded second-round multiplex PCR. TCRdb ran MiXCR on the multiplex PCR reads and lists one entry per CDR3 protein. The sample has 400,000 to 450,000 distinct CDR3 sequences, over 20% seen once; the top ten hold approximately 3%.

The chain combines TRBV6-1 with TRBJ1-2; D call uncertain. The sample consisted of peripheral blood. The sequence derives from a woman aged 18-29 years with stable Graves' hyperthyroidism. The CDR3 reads CASSPGVVSYGYTF. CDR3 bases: TGTGCCAGCAGCCCCGGGGTGGTTTCTTATGGCTACACCTTC.